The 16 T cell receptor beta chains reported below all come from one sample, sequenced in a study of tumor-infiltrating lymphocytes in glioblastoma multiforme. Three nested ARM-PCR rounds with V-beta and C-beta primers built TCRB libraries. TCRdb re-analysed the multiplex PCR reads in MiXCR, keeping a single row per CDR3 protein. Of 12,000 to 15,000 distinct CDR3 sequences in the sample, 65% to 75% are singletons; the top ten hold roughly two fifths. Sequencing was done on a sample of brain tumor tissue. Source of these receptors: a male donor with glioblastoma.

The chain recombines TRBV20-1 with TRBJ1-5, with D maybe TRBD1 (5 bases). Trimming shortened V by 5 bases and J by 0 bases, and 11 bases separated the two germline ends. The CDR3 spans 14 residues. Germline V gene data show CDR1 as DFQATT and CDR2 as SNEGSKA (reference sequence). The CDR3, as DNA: TGCAGTGCTGGGACGGGCAATAGCAATCAGCCCCAGCATTTT. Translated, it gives CSAGTGNSNQPQHF.

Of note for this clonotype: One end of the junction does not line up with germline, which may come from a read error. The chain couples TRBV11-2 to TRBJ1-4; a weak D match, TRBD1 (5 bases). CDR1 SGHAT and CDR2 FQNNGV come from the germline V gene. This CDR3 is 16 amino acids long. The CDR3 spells CASILGGRGEFEKLSF. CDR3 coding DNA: TGTGCCAGCATCTTAGGCGGGAGAGGGGAGTTTGAAAAACTGTCTTTT.

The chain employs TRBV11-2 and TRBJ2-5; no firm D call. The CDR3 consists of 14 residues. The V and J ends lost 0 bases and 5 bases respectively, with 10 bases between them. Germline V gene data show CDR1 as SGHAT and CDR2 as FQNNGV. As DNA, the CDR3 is TGTGCCAGCAGCTTAGACCCGGGCTTGGAGACCCAGTACTTC. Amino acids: CASSLDPGLETQYF.

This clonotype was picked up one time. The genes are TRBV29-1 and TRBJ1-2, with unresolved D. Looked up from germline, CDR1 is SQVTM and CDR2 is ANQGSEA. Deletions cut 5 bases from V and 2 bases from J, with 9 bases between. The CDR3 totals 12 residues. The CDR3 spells CSVWASNYGYTF. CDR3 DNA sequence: TGCAGCGTTTGGGCCAGCAACTATGGCTACACCTTC.

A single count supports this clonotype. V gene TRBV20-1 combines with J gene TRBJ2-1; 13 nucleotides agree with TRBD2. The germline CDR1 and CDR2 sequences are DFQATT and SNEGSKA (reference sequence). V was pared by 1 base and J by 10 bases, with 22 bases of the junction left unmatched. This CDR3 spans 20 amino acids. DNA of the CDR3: TGCAGTGCTAGAGTGAACCTTGGACAGGGGGAAACTAGCGGGAGGGCGGAGCAGTTCTTC. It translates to CSARVNLGQGETSGRAEQFF.

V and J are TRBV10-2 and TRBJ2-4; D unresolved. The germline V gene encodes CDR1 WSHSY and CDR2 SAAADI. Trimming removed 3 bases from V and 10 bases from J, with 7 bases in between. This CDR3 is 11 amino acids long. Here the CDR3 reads CASSEVQIQYF. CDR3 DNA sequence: TGCGCCAGCAGTGAAGTGCAGATTCAGTACTTC.

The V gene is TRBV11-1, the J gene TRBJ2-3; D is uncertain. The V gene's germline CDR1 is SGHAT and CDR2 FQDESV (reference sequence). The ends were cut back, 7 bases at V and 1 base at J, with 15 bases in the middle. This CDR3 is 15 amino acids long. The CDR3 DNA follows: TGTGCCAGCAACGACCGGAACAGAGGCACAGATACGCAGTATTTT. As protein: CASNDRNRGTDTQYF.

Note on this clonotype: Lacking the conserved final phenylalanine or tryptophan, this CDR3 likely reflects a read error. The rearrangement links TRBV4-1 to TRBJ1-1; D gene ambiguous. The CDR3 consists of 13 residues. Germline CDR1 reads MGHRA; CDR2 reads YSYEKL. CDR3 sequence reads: CASSQEISTVAFS. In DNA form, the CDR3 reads TGCGCCAGCAGCCAAGAGATTTCGACTGTAGCTTTCTCG.

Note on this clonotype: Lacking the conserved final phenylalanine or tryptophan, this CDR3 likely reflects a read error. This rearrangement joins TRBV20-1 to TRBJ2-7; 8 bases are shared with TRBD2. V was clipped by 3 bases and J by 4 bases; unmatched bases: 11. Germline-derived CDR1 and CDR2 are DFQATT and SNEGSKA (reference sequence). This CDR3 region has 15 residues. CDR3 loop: CSARGLTGGLYEQYL. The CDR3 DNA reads TGCAGTGCTAGGGGGCTAACGGGAGGGTTGTACGAGCAGTACCTC.

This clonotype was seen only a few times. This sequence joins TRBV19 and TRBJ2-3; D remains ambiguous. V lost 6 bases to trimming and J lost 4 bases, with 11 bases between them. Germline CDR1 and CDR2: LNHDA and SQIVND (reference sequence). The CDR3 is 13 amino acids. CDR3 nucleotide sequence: TGTGCCAGTAGCATCGGACCGGCAGATACGCAGTATTTT. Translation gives CASSIGPADTQYF. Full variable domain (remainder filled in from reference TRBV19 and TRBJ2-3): DGGITQSPKYLFRKEGQNVTLSCEQNLNHDAMYWYRQDPGQGLRLIYYSQIVNDFQKGDIAEGYSVSREKKESFPLTVTSAQKNPTAFYLCASSIGPADTQYFGPGTRLTVL.

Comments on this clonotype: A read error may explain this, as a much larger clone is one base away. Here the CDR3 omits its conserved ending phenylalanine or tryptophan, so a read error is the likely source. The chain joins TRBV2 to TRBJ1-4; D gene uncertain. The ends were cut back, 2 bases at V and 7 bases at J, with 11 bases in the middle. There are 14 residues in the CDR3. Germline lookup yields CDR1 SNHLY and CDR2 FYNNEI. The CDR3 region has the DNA TGTGCCAGCAGTGAATTTGTAGCGGGTGAAAAACTGTTTCTT. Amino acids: CASSEFVAGEKLFL.

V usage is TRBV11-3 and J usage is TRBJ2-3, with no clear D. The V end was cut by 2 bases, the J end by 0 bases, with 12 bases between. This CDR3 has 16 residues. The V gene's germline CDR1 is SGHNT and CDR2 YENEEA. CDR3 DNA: TGTGCCAGCAGCTTATCCACCATACCTAGCACAGATACGCAGTATTTT. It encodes CASSLSTIPSTDTQYF.

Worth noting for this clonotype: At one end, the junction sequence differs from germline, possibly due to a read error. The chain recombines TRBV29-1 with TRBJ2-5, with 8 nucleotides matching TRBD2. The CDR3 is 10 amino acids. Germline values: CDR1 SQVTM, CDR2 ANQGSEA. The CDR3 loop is CSVVLGGANF. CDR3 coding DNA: TGCAGCGTTGTTCTCGGGGGGGCCAACTTC.

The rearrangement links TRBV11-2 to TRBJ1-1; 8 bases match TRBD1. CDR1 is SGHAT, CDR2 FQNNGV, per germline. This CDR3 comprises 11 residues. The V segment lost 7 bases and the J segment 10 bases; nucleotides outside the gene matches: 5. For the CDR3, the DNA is TGTGCCAGCATAGTACAGGGGGTAGCTTTCTTT. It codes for CASIVQGVAFF.

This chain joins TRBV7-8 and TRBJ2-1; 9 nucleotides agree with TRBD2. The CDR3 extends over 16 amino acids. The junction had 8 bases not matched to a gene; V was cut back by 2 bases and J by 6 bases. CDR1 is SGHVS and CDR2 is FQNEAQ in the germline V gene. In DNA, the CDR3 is TGTGCCAGCAGCTTATTGGGTCGGGGACTAGCCAATGAGCAGTTCTTC. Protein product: CASSLLGRGLANEQFF.

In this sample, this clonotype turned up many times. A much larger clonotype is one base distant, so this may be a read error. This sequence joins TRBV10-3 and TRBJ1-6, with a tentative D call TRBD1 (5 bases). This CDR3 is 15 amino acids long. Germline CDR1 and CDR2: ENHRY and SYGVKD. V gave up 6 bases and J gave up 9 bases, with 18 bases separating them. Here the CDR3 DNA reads TGTGCCATCAGCTCGTCCGGGGGTCGGGGTTCACCCCTCCACTTT. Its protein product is CAISSSGGRGSPLHF.